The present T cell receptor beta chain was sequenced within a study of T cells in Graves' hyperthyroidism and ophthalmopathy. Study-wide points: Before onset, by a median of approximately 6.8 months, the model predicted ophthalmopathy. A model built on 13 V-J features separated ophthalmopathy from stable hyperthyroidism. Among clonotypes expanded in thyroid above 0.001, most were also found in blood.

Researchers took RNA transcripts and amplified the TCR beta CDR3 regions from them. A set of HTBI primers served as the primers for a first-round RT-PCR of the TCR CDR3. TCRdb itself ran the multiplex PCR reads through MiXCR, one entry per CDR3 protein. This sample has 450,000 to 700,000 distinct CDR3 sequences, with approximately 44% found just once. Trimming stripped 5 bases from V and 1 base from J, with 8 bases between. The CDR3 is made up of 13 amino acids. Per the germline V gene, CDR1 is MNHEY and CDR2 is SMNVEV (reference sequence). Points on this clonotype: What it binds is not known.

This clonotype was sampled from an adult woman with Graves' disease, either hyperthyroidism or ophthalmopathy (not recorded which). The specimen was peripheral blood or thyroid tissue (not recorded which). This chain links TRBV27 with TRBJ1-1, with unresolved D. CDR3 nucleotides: TGTGCCAGCAGTCACAATCCGAACACTGAAGCTTTCTTT. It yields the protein CASSHNPNTEAFF.